A single sample gave rise to the 27 T cell receptor beta chains below, sequenced in a study of cytomegalovirus exposure and HLA in healthy donors. The PCR had 60 Vbeta and 13 Jbeta primers. The protocol was immunoSEQ multiplex PCR, while the TCRdb copy is restricted to in-frame clones and leaves out a portion. The sample yields around 150,000 clones, approximately 79% seen once. The sample consisted of PBMCs. The receptors come from a human donor in good health.

The rearrangement links TRBV4-1 to TRBJ2-1; 7 positions agree with TRBD1. The CDR3 spans 13 residues. V shed 0 bases and J 9 bases; nucleotides not matched to a gene: 2. The V gene's germline CDR1 is MGHRA and CDR2 YSYEKL. Here the CDR3 reads CASSQDRGREQFF. CDR3 bases: TGCGCCAGCAGCCAAGATAGGGGGCGTGAGCAGTTCTTC.

The chain couples TRBV2 to TRBJ1-2; 9 bases fit TRBD1. The germline V gene has CDR1 SNHLY and CDR2 FYNNEI. The CDR3 runs to 15 residues. Losses at the gene ends were 5 bases for V and 7 bases for J; bases not matched to a gene: 11. This chain's CDR3 is CASSRTGAAVFGYTF. The DNA for the CDR3 is TGTGCCAGCAGTAGGACAGGGGCCGCCGTTTTTGGCTACACCTTC.

This clone was recorded once. The chain employs TRBV5-6 and TRBJ1-5; TRBD1 is a possible D gene (6 bases). V lost 2 bases, J lost 6 bases, and 12 bases lay in between. Germline V gene lookup returns CDR1 SGHDT and CDR2 YYEEEE. The CDR3 is 14 amino acids. This chain's CDR3 is CASSFQGMSQPQHF. Written as DNA, the CDR3 is TGTGCCAGCAGCTTCCAGGGGATGTCTCAGCCCCAGCATTTT.

This clone was found once. This chain joins TRBV2 and TRBJ2-3; TRBD2 is a possible D gene (6 bases). The germline V gene has CDR1 SNHLY and CDR2 FYNNEI. V was cut by 11 bases and J by 0 bases, with 15 bases left in between. This CDR3 region has 14 residues. CDR3 residues: CAGNQGLSTDTQYF. CDR3 bases: TGTGCCGGGAATCAGGGACTTAGCACAGATACGCAGTATTTT. Full variable domain (outside the CDR3, taken from reference TRBV2 and TRBJ2-3): EPEVTQTPSHQVTQMGQEVILRCVPISNHLYFYWYRQILGQKVEFLVSFYNNEISEKSEIFDDQFSVERPDGSNFTLKIRSTKLEDSAMYFCAGNQGLSTDTQYFGPGTRLTVL.

The J gene is TRBJ2-1, the V gene TRBV9; 11 bases are shared with TRBD1. The CDR3 runs 19 residues. V gave up 4 bases and J gave up 0 bases; unmatched junction bases: 12. Germline V gene lookup returns CDR1 SGDLS and CDR2 YYNGEE. The CDR3 DNA follows: TGTGCCAGCAGCCCTCGACAAATAGGGACAGGGGGCTCCTACAATGAGCAGTTCTTC. It translates to CASSPRQIGTGGSYNEQFF.

The genes are TRBV4-1 and TRBJ1-2; D is ambiguous. Germline CDR1 and CDR2: MGHRA and YSYEKL. The CDR3 extends over 17 amino acids. With 1 base removed from V and 2 bases from J, the gap between germline ends came to 17 bases. DNA for the CDR3: TGCGCCAGCAGCCAAGGGAAGGCGACACTCATGAACTATGGCTACACCTTC. Translation: CASSQGKATLMNYGYTF.

The chain joins TRBV5-6 to TRBJ1-1; D is perhaps TRBD1 (5 bases). Trimming shortened V by 3 bases and J by 3 bases, and 18 bases separated the two germline ends. Germline loops: CDR1 SGHDT, CDR2 YYEEEE. CDR3 size: 16 residues. As DNA, the CDR3 is TGTGCCAGCAGCTGGGGGGAGGGGAAATCGCACACTGAAGCTTTCTTT. Translated: CASSWGEGKSHTEAFF. The full variable domain, in which reference TRBV5-6 and TRBJ1-1 provide the parts outside the CDR3, is DAGVTQSPTHLIKTRGQQVTLRCSPKSGHDTVSWYQQALGQGPQFIFQYYEEEERQRGNFPDRFSGHQFPNYSSELNVNALLLGDSALYLCASSWGEGKSHTEAFFGQGTRLTVV.

This rearrangement joins TRBV7-6 to TRBJ2-2; 10 bases match TRBD1. The V gene end was trimmed by 5 bases and the J gene end by 4 bases; junction bases not matched to a gene: 7. The CDR3 loop spans 16 amino acids. In germline, CDR1 is SGHVS, CDR2 FNYEAQ. In DNA, the CDR3 is TGTGCCAGCAGCCCTCGACAGGGGGCGCCCACCGGGGAGCTGTTTTTT. Amino acid sequence: CASSPRQGAPTGELFF. Full variable domain (outside the CDR3, taken from reference TRBV7-6 and TRBJ2-2): GAGVSQSPRYKVTKRGQDVALRCDPISGHVSLYWYRQALGQGPEFLTYFNYEAQQDKSGLPNDRFSAERPEGSISTLTIQRTEQRDSAMYRCASSPRQGAPTGELFFGEGSRLTVL.

The genes are TRBV9 and TRBJ1-2, with TRBD1 as a possible D gene (6 bases). This CDR3 contains 14 residues. Per the germline V gene, CDR1 is SGDLS and CDR2 is YYNGEE. Between the trimmed V and J ends, which lost 0 bases and 6 bases, there was a span of 12 bases. This CDR3 is CASSVGGGADGYTF. In nucleotides, the CDR3 is TGTGCCAGCAGCGTAGGCGGGGGCGCCGATGGCTACACCTTC.

The V call is TRBV29-1, the J call TRBJ2-7, with 10 bases lining up with TRBD1. Per germline, CDR1 SQVTM and CDR2 ANQGSEA. The trim removed 7 bases at V and 5 bases at J, leaving 11 bases unmatched. The CDR3 is 14 amino acids. CDR3: CSATRTGGLDEQYF. For the CDR3, the DNA is TGCAGCGCCACTCGGACAGGGGGTTTAGACGAGCAGTACTTC.

This clone was observed a few times. The chain uses TRBV10-3 and TRBJ2-3; 10 positions agree with TRBD2. The CDR3 contains 15 residues. Per the germline V gene, CDR1 is ENHRY and CDR2 is SYGVKD. The V gene end was trimmed by 8 bases and the J gene end by 3 bases; junction bases not matched to a gene: 8. The CDR3 DNA follows: TGTGCCATCCGTGGAGCGGGGGGGTTAACAGATACGCAGTATTTT. Protein sequence: CAIRGAGGLTDTQYF.

This clone was detected only a few times. The gene calls are TRBV5-6 and TRBJ1-1, with a tentative D call TRBD1 (6 bases). V was clipped by 3 bases and J by 7 bases, with 19 bases between them. Germline V gives CDR1 SGHDT, CDR2 YYEEEE. The CDR3 loop spans 15 amino acids. CDR3: CASSWAHGGAVEAFF. CDR3 bases: TGTGCCAGCAGCTGGGCCCACGGGGGGGCAGTTGAAGCTTTCTTT.

The genes are TRBV9 and TRBJ2-2; 8 bases agree with TRBD1. V dropped 2 bases and J dropped 8; count of bases not matched to a gene: 14. CDR1 is SGDLS, CDR2 YYNGEE, per germline. The CDR3 totals 17 residues. The CDR3 sequence is CASSVPDRGPQAGELFF. The CDR3 DNA sequence: TGTGCCAGCAGCGTGCCTGACAGGGGCCCACAAGCGGGGGAGCTGTTTTTT.

This clone was observed a handful of times. This rearrangement joins TRBV5-1 to TRBJ2-7; TRBD2 matches at 11 bases. Germline V gene lookup returns CDR1 SGHRS and CDR2 YFSETQ. The CDR3 length is 15 residues. J was trimmed by 4 bases and V by 4 bases; bases with no gene match: 7. This CDR3 reads CASSIASGGIYEQYF. CDR3 sequence (DNA): TGCGCCAGCAGCATCGCTAGCGGGGGGATTTACGAGCAGTACTTC.

V and J are TRBV19 and TRBJ2-2; TRBD1 is a possible D gene (5 bases). CDR3 length: 16 amino acids. Per germline, CDR1 LNHDA and CDR2 SQIVND (reference sequence). Trimming removed 2 bases from V and 1 base from J, with 11 bases in between. The CDR3 DNA sequence: TGTGCCAGTAGTATAATCCAGGGAAGGAACACCGGGGAGCTGTTTTTT. Amino acids: CASSIIQGRNTGELFF. The full variable domain, rest sourced from reference TRBV19 and TRBJ2-2, is DGGITQSPKYLFRKEGQNVTLSCEQNLNHDAMYWYRQDPGQGLRLIYYSQIVNDFQKGDIAEGYSVSREKKESFPLTVTSAQKNPTAFYLCASSIIQGRNTGELFFGEGSRLTVL.

The CDR3 DNA sequence: TGTGCCAGCAACGACAGGACCTCCTACGAGCAGTACTTC. This gives the protein CASNDRTSYEQYF. This rearrangement joins TRBV7-9 to TRBJ2-7; a possible D gene is TRBD1 (6 bases). Trimming shortened V by 7 bases and J by 0 bases, and 10 bases separated the two germline ends. The CDR3 totals 13 residues. Germline CDR1 and CDR2: SEHNR and FQNEAQ (reference sequence).

The V call is TRBV19, the J call TRBJ1-6, with D maybe TRBD1 (5 bases). CDR3 length: 12 residues. The V gene lost 9 bases and the J gene lost 15 bases, with 18 bases spanning the gap. Germline values: CDR1 LNHDA, CDR2 SQIVND (reference sequence). The CDR3 region is CASWGPPGDLHF. The CDR3 DNA reads as TGTGCCAGCTGGGGACCACCGGGGGACCTCCACTTT.

The V and J genes are TRBV9 and TRBJ2-1; TRBD2 matches at 11 bases. The CDR3 is made up of 17 amino acids. Trimming cost V 4 bases and J 4 bases; bases outside gene matches: 10. The germline V gene encodes CDR1 SGDLS and CDR2 YYNGEE. CDR3 in DNA: TGTGCCAGCAGCCTTGGGGCTAGCGGGGGGAGGTACAATGAGCAGTTCTTC. It encodes CASSLGASGGRYNEQFF.

The rearrangement uses TRBV4-3 and TRBJ2-7; possibly TRBD2 for D (6 bases). There are 14 residues in the CDR3. Trimming stripped 3 bases from V and 7 bases from J, with 16 bases between. Germline V lookup: CDR1 LGHNA, CDR2 YSLEER. The CDR3 coding sequence is TGCGCCAGCAGCCAGAGGGTAGGAGGGTGGGAGCAGTACTTC. Amino acids: CASSQRVGGWEQYF.

J is TRBJ2-1 and V is TRBV5-1; D uncertain. This CDR3 contains 13 residues. Deletions cut 4 bases from V and 5 bases from J, with 10 bases between. Germline assignment: CDR1 SGHRS and CDR2 YFSETQ. CDR3 nucleotide sequence: TGCGCCAGCAGCCCAAGAGTGAACAATGAGCAGTTCTTC. Protein product: CASSPRVNNEQFF.

In its sample, this clone was seen once. The rearrangement links TRBV7-9 to TRBJ1-6; D gene ambiguous. This CDR3 is 15 amino acids long. V was pared by 5 bases and J by 7 bases, with 15 bases between. Germline loops: CDR1 SEHNR, CDR2 FQNEAQ (reference sequence). CDR3 amino acids: CASSLDGIWNSPLHF. The DNA for the CDR3 is TGTGCCAGCAGCCTGGACGGGATTTGGAATTCACCCCTCCACTTT.

The J gene is TRBJ1-2, the V gene TRBV4-3; 8 nucleotides line up with TRBD1. CDR3 size: 16 residues. Germline CDR1 and CDR2: LGHNA and YSLEER. V lost 3 bases and J lost 4; bases outside the gene matches: 10. This CDR3 is CASSQEPGQGGYGYTF. The CDR3 DNA reads TGCGCCAGCAGCCAGGAACCTGGACAGGGAGGCTATGGCTACACCTTC.

V is TRBV5-6 and J is TRBJ2-2, with D possibly matching TRBD1 (5 bases). Germline-derived CDR1 and CDR2 are SGHDT and YYEEEE. The CDR3 runs to 14 residues. V was cut by 0 bases and J by 4 bases, with 7 bases left in between. CDR3 loop: CASSLGQLTGELFF. The CDR3 bases are TGTGCCAGCAGCTTGGGACAGCTCACCGGGGAGCTGTTTTTT.

This clone was observed a single time. The chain has TRBV5-4 and TRBJ1-2; D perhaps matches TRBD1 (5 bases). Deletions cut 3 bases from V and 8 bases from J, with 14 bases between. The germline V gene has CDR1 SGHNT and CDR2 YYREEE (reference sequence). The CDR3 runs 13 residues. In DNA, the CDR3 is TGTGCCAGCAGCTCCTGGGCCCCAGGGGGCTACACCTTC. Residues: CASSSWAPGGYTF.

The rearrangement joins TRBV18 to TRBJ1-2; 8 bases match TRBD1. The V gene end was trimmed by 2 bases and the J gene end by 3 bases; junction bases not matched to a gene: 5. The CDR3 runs to 15 residues. Germline CDR1 is KGHSH and CDR2 is LQKENI. This chain's CDR3 is CASSPATGVHYGYTF. CDR3 nucleotide sequence: TGTGCCAGCTCACCAGCGACAGGGGTACACTATGGCTACACCTTC.

The gene calls are TRBV5-6 and TRBJ2-2; D is unresolved. The CDR3 totals 17 residues. Between the trimmed V and J ends, which lost 3 bases and 4 bases, there was a span of 19 bases. Germline V gene lookup returns CDR1 SGHDT and CDR2 YYEEEE. For the CDR3, the DNA is TGTGCCAGCAGCTCGTCTGCACTACCGACTTTCACCGGGGAGCTGTTTTTT. Translation: CASSSSALPTFTGELFF.

This clone was counted a few times. This sequence joins TRBV11-1 and TRBJ2-7, with D possibly matching TRBD2 (5 bases). Trimming took 2 bases from V and 6 from J, leaving 14 bases between them. Germline V lookup: CDR1 SGHAT, CDR2 FQDESV (reference sequence). The CDR3 totals 14 residues. CDR3 sequence reads: CASSLSVEGSEQYF. CDR3 nucleotides: TGTGCCAGCAGCTTATCGGTAGAGGGCTCCGAGCAGTACTTC.